These 26 T cell receptor beta chains share one sample of origin, sequenced in a study of control samples from healthy donors and cancer patients. TCRdb's copy holds only in-frame clones and misses some; the assay was immunoSEQ multiplex PCR. Of some 140,000 clones listed, less than 90% were seen once; the top ten hold roughly 9%. The sequencing sample was made of blood. These receptors were collected from a woman aged 25 to 39 in good health.

This clone was seen only once. The chain is built from TRBV6-6 and TRBJ1-2, with a possible D match to TRBD1 (5 bases). Germline values: CDR1 MNHNY, CDR2 SVGAGI (reference sequence). Trimming left V 6 bases short and J 5 bases short, with 13 bases between. The CDR3 loop spans 13 amino acids. The chain's CDR3 is CASRTRDLYGYTF. CDR3 DNA: TGTGCCAGCAGAACCAGGGATTTGTATGGCTACACCTTC.

V is TRBV6-5 and J is TRBJ2-1; maybe TRBD2 (6 bases). The CDR3 spans 14 residues. From germline, CDR1 is MNHEY and CDR2 SVGAGI. V was trimmed by 6 bases and J by 7 bases, leaving 16 bases between them. The CDR3 region is CASSKVPGENEQFF. The CDR3 nucleotides read TGTGCCAGCAGCAAGGTCCCGGGAGAGAATGAGCAGTTCTTC.

The chain recombines TRBV30 with TRBJ2-3; D is tentatively TRBD1 or TRBD2 (5 bases each). Germline lookup yields CDR1 GTSNPN and CDR2 SVGIG (reference sequence). This CDR3 is built from 16 residues. V lost 3 bases and J lost 2, with 18 bases in between. CDR3 coding DNA: TGTGCCTGGAGCAAGGCTCGGGACGACTACACAGATACGCAGTATTTT. Protein product: CAWSKARDDYTDTQYF.

V and J are TRBV4-1 and TRBJ1-2; 7 positions agree with TRBD1. After removal of 1 base from V and 7 bases from J, the junction contained 12 bases not matched to a gene. CDR1 MGHRA and CDR2 YSYEKL come from the germline V gene. The CDR3 has 16 residues. CDR3 amino acids: CASSQVFRGGASGYTF. The CDR3 coding sequence is TGCGCCAGCAGCCAAGTATTTAGAGGGGGCGCGAGTGGCTACACCTTC.

The chain carries TRBV9 and TRBJ2-7; the D call may be TRBD1 or TRBD2 (5 bases each). The CDR3 runs to 13 residues. The germline V gene encodes CDR1 SGDLS and CDR2 YYNGEE. V dropped 4 bases and J dropped 3 bases, with 11 bases sitting between them. CDR3 nucleotide sequence: TGTGCCAGCAGCCCAGGGAGTTACTACGAGCAGTACTTC. Amino acid sequence: CASSPGSYYEQYF.

The J gene is TRBJ1-3, the V gene TRBV2; possible D gene TRBD1, 6 bases. Trimming pared 4 bases from V and 2 bases from J, leaving 9 bases between. The CDR3 spans 14 residues. Germline V gene lookup returns CDR1 SNHLY and CDR2 FYNNEI. The CDR3 sequence: CASSVGGAGNTIYF. CDR3 DNA sequence: TGTGCCAGCAGTGTAGGGGGAGCTGGAAACACCATATATTTT.

The chain carries TRBV14 and TRBJ2-5; D call uncertain. The CDR3 consists of 13 residues. Trimming pared 4 bases from V and 5 bases from J, leaving 11 bases between. Germline V gene data show CDR1 as SGHDN and CDR2 as FVKESK. The CDR3 reads CASSPTLDETQYF. The CDR3 region has the DNA TGTGCCAGCAGCCCAACACTTGATGAGACCCAGTACTTC.

The chain links TRBV19 to TRBJ2-1, with 9 bases identical to TRBD2. The V gene end was trimmed by 6 bases and the J gene end by 6 bases; junction bases not matched to a gene: 9. Germline assignment: CDR1 LNHDA and CDR2 SQIVND (reference sequence). The length of the CDR3 is 15 residues. The DNA of the CDR3 is TGTGCCAGTAGGGCTGGCGGGAGGGCCGGCAATGAGCAGTTCTTC. It is translated as CASRAGGRAGNEQFF.

This sequence joins TRBV11-1 and TRBJ2-2; 7 bases line up with TRBD1. V lost 7 bases to trimming and J lost 7 bases; unmatched junction nucleotides: 12. This CDR3 is built from 15 residues. Germline V gives CDR1 SGHAT, CDR2 FQDESV (reference sequence). CDR3 nucleotide sequence: TGTGCCAGCAACCCAGAAAGGGGGCGAAGCGGGGAGCTGTTTTTT. Amino acids: CASNPERGRSGELFF.

V gene TRBV5-1 combines with J gene TRBJ1-5, with TRBD1 identical over 7 bases. CDR1 and CDR2 from the germline V gene are SGHRS and YFSETQ. There are 14 residues in the CDR3. The J segment lost 6 bases and the V segment lost 3 bases, leaving 6 bases of the junction unmatched. The CDR3 region has the DNA TGCGCCAGCAGCTCTACAGGGGAGGGTCAGCCCCAGCATTTT. Encoded protein: CASSSTGEGQPQHF.

In this sample, this clone turned up once. This chain joins TRBV9 and TRBJ1-5; 9 nucleotides agree with TRBD1. Germline CDR1 SGDLS, CDR2 YYNGEE. This CDR3 contains 16 residues. The V gene end was trimmed by 4 bases and the J gene end by 0 bases; junction bases not matched to a gene: 5. The CDR3 reads CASSSGGQGSNQPQHF. CDR3 nucleotide sequence: TGTGCCAGCAGCTCAGGGGGACAGGGTAGCAATCAGCCCCAGCATTTT.

Written as DNA, the CDR3 is TGTGCCAGCAGTTTTGGGGTTTCACCCCTCCACTTT. Its translation is CASSFGVSPLHF. The chain employs TRBV28 and TRBJ1-6; D is unresolved. V lost 3 bases, J lost 9 bases, and 6 bases lay in between. This CDR3 has 12 residues. The germline CDR1 and CDR2 sequences are MDHEN and SYDVKM.

The rearrangement links TRBV5-1 to TRBJ2-5; 9 nucleotides match TRBD1. The trim removed 4 bases at V and 6 bases at J, leaving 4 bases unmatched. The germline V gene has CDR1 SGHRS and CDR2 YFSETQ. The CDR3 runs to 13 residues. CDR3 nucleotide sequence: TGCGCCAGCAGCGCGGGACAGGGACAGACCCAGTACTTC. This sequence encodes CASSAGQGQTQYF.

The chain links TRBV12-3 or TRBV12-4 to TRBJ1-5; the D is unclear. The CDR3 extends over 13 amino acids. V lost 2 bases to trimming and J lost 6 bases, with 8 bases between them. CDR3 amino acids: CASSLSLSQPQHF. CDR3 in DNA: TGTGCCAGCAGTTTAAGTTTAAGTCAGCCCCAGCATTTT.

The rearrangement uses TRBV9 and TRBJ1-2, with D tentatively TRBD1 (5 bases). V lost 4 bases to trimming and J lost 2 bases, with 15 bases between them. Germline V CDR1 and CDR2: SGDLS, YYNGEE. The CDR3 is 15 residues long. Written as DNA, the CDR3 is TGTGCCAGCAGCCCGCGACAGATCTTAAACTATGGCTACACCTTC. It specifies CASSPRQILNYGYTF.

V gene TRBV27 combines with J gene TRBJ1-2; a possible D gene is TRBD1 (5 bases). Germline CDR1 is MNHEY and CDR2 is SMNVEV (reference sequence). The CDR3 totals 13 residues. The V gene lost 6 bases and the J gene lost 2 bases, with 10 bases spanning the gap. The CDR3 protein is CASSSRDNYGYTF. CDR3 nucleotide sequence: TGTGCCAGCAGCAGCCGGGACAACTATGGCTACACCTTC.

The chain has TRBV5-6 and TRBJ2-3, with D possibly matching TRBD2 (5 bases). The ends were cut back, 1 base at V and 10 bases at J, with 10 bases in the middle. The germline CDR1 and CDR2 sequences are SGHDT and YYEEEE. This CDR3 has 12 residues. Here the CDR3 DNA reads TGTGCCAGCAGCTTGAGCCGGGGTGCGCAGTATTTT. Translated, it gives CASSLSRGAQYF.

V and J are TRBV5-6 and TRBJ1-5; D unclear. This CDR3 has 15 residues. Germline V gene sequence: CDR1 SGHDT, CDR2 YYEEEE. V lost 1 base, J lost 2 bases, and 10 bases lay in between. This CDR3 is CASSLFWERNQPQHF. CDR3 in DNA: TGTGCCAGCAGCTTGTTCTGGGAGCGCAATCAGCCCCAGCATTTT. The full variable domain, in which reference TRBV5-6 and TRBJ1-5 provide the parts outside the CDR3, is DAGVTQSPTHLIKTRGQQVTLRCSPKSGHDTVSWYQQALGQGPQFIFQYYEEEERQRGNFPDRFSGHQFPNYSSELNVNALLLGDSALYLCASSLFWERNQPQHFGDGTRLSIL.

The genes are TRBV5-1 and TRBJ2-7, with D possibly TRBD2 on 5 matching bases. The CDR3 is 14 residues long. V shed 1 base and J shed 6 bases, with 14 bases lying between them. Germline V gene sequence: CDR1 SGHRS, CDR2 YFSETQ. The CDR3 sequence: CASSLYEGPFEQYF. As DNA, the CDR3 is TGCGCCAGCAGCTTGTACGAGGGTCCCTTCGAGCAGTACTTC.

The chain carries TRBV5-1 and TRBJ2-7, with D tentatively TRBD1 (7 bases). There are 16 residues in the CDR3. From germline, CDR1 is SGHRS and CDR2 YFSETQ. The V end lost 0 bases, the J end lost 6 bases, and 19 bases lay between the germline ends. The CDR3 loop is CASSLGDSSRLVEQYF. CDR3 DNA: TGCGCCAGCAGCTTGGGGGACAGTTCAAGACTAGTCGAGCAGTACTTC. Based on the CDR3 plus reference TRBV5-1 and TRBJ2-7, the full variable domain is KAGVTQTPRYLIKTRGQQVTLSCSPISGHRSVSWYQQTPGQGLQFLFEYFSETQRNKGNFPGRFSGRQFSNSRSEMNVSTLELGDSALYLCASSLGDSSRLVEQYFGPGTRLTVT.

V gene TRBV5-6 combines with J gene TRBJ1-4; a weak D match, TRBD1 (6 bases). Germline lookup yields CDR1 SGHDT and CDR2 YYEEEE. The CDR3 contains 15 residues. Trimming pared 2 bases from V and 8 bases from J, leaving 16 bases between. The CDR3 DNA sequence: TGTGCCAGCAGCTTTTCGTCCAGGGGCTGGGAAAAACTGTTTTTT. It specifies CASSFSSRGWEKLFF.

V usage is TRBV5-4 and J usage is TRBJ2-7; D ambiguous. The CDR3 is made up of 13 amino acids. Germline loops: CDR1 SGHNT, CDR2 YYREEE (reference sequence). V was pared by 1 base and J by 3 bases, with 8 bases between. The DNA for the CDR3 is TGTGCCAGCAGCTTGTCAGGAGTCTACGAGCAGTACTTC. As protein: CASSLSGVYEQYF. The full variable domain, rest sourced from reference TRBV5-4 and TRBJ2-7, is ETGVTQSPTHLIKTRGQQVTLRCSSQSGHNTVSWYQQALGQGPQFIFQYYREEENGRGNFPPRFSGLQFPNYSSELNVNALELDDSALYLCASSLSGVYEQYFGPGTRLTVT.

The chain is built from TRBV6-6 and TRBJ1-2; no clear D. CDR3 length: 11 amino acids. V was shortened by 6 bases and J by 7 bases, with 9 bases between the two germline ends. Germline V gene sequence: CDR1 MNHNY, CDR2 SVGAGI (reference sequence). The DNA for the CDR3 is TGTGCCAGCAGCGTCGGAGGTGGCTACACCTTC. This gives the protein CASSVGGGYTF.

The V gene is TRBV6-5, the J gene TRBJ2-7, with 12 bases identical to TRBD2. Germline V gives CDR1 MNHEY, CDR2 SVGAGI. V trimming: 4 bases; J trimming: 4 bases; junction bases outside the gene matches: 5. This CDR3 contains 15 residues. The CDR3 reads CASSSYLAGGYEQYF. In DNA, the CDR3 is TGTGCCAGCAGTTCATATCTAGCGGGAGGGTACGAGCAGTACTTC.

The V gene is TRBV2, the J gene TRBJ1-4; a possible D gene is TRBD1 (5 bases). Germline CDR1 and CDR2: SNHLY and FYNNEI. The V and J ends lost 6 bases and 7 bases respectively, with 18 bases between them. The CDR3 loop spans 15 amino acids. CDR3 DNA: TGTGCCAGCAGCGGGGCGGCGAAGGGTGGTGAAAAACTGTTTTTT. Translated, it gives CASSGAAKGGEKLFF.

This sequence joins TRBV9 and TRBJ1-2, with 9 bases lining up with TRBD1. The CDR3 is 16 amino acids. The junction had 11 bases not matched to a gene; V was cut back by 3 bases and J by 5 bases. The germline V gene has CDR1 SGDLS and CDR2 YYNGEE. The CDR3 protein is CASSAAGGQGGYGYTF. The CDR3 DNA sequence: TGTGCCAGCAGCGCAGCCGGGGGACAGGGAGGATATGGCTACACCTTC.